What follows are 8 T cell receptor beta chains derived from one specimen sequenced in a study of OX40 agonist ivuxolimab in advanced cancers. The repertoire was sequenced with immunoSEQ multiplex PCR; TCRdb's copy has only in-frame clones and lacks some. Among just under 85,000 clones, approximately 84% were seen once, and the ten largest hold under 8%. Sequenced here: CD4+ or CD8+ T cells sorted from blood, sampled in a trial of the OX40 agonist ivuxolimab. The receptor source for this set is an adult with an advanced solid tumor such as melanoma, head and neck, liver or kidney cancer.

This clone was picked up one time. The chain employs TRBV2 and TRBJ1-1; D is possibly TRBD1 (5 bases). The CDR3 sequence is 14 residues long. Germline V gene data show CDR1 as SNHLY and CDR2 as FYNNEI. The V end was cut by 8 bases, the J end by 4 bases, with 17 bases between. CDR3 nucleotide sequence: TGTGCCAGCGGATTGACCGGCAGGGTCACTGAAGCTTTCTTT. Translating gives CASGLTGRVTEAFF.

This sequence joins TRBV7-2 and TRBJ1-2; 7 positions match TRBD1. Germline V gene sequence: CDR1 SGHTA, CDR2 FQGNSA. The CDR3 spans 13 residues. Trimming at V came to 5 bases and at J to 1 base, leaving 1 base not matched to a gene. The CDR3 loop reads CASSRDSNYGYTF. The CDR3 DNA sequence: TGTGCCAGCAGCCGGGACAGTAACTATGGCTACACCTTC.

This chain links TRBV11-2 with TRBJ2-1, with D perhaps TRBD1 (6 bases). Germline V CDR1 and CDR2: SGHAT, FQNNGV. Trimming stripped 0 bases from V and 1 base from J, with 7 bases between. CDR3 length: 15 amino acids. The CDR3 region has the DNA TGTGCCAGCAGCTTAGAAACAGGGTCCTACAATGAGCAGTTCTTC. Protein product: CASSLETGSYNEQFF.

The chain carries TRBV19 and TRBJ1-1, with D uncertain. The length of the CDR3 is 14 residues. Germline loops: CDR1 LNHDA, CDR2 SQIVND (reference sequence). Trimming pared 1 base from V and 4 bases from J, leaving 10 bases between. The CDR3 loop is CASSIGLRSTEAFF. The CDR3 nucleotides are TGTGCCAGTAGTATAGGATTGAGGAGCACTGAAGCTTTCTTT.

The rearrangement uses TRBV6-5 and TRBJ2-2, with D maybe TRBD2 (6 bases). V lost 2 bases and J 4 bases, leaving 11 bases between the germline ends. From germline, CDR1 is MNHEY and CDR2 SVGAGI. The CDR3 extends over 15 amino acids. The DNA of the CDR3 is TGTGCCAGCAGTTACGGAGGGCTCACCACCGGGGAGCTGTTTTTT. It encodes CASSYGGLTTGELFF.

This clone was counted a few times. The chain combines TRBV5-5 with TRBJ1-4; 8 bases match TRBD1. This CDR3 has 14 residues. Germline trimming cut 0 bases from V and 6 bases from J; bases unmatched to any gene: 1. CDR1 is SGHKS, CDR2 YYEKEE, per germline (reference sequence). The CDR3 DNA reads as TGTGCCAGCAGCTTGGAGGACAGGGATGAAAAACTGTTTTTT. The encoded protein is CASSLEDRDEKLFF.

This clone turned up a few times. This sequence joins TRBV7-9 and TRBJ1-2; D gene uncertain. This CDR3 is built from 13 residues. V lost 5 bases and J 4 bases, leaving 11 bases between the germline ends. CDR1 SEHNR and CDR2 FQNEAQ come from the germline V gene (reference sequence). The CDR3 DNA reads as TGTGCCAGCAGCCTTTCCGGCGCCTATGGCTACACCTTC. Its translation: CASSLSGAYGYTF.

There are a few counts of this clone. The rearrangement uses TRBV30 and TRBJ1-1; D unclear. The CDR3 sequence is 14 residues long. The germline V and J ends were trimmed by 1 base and 1 base, with 10 bases remaining between them. The V gene's germline CDR1 is GTSNPN and CDR2 SVGIG (reference sequence). CDR3 bases: TGTGCCTGGAGTGGTTACAGTACGAACACTGAAGCTTTCTTT. Its protein product is CAWSGYSTNTEAFF.